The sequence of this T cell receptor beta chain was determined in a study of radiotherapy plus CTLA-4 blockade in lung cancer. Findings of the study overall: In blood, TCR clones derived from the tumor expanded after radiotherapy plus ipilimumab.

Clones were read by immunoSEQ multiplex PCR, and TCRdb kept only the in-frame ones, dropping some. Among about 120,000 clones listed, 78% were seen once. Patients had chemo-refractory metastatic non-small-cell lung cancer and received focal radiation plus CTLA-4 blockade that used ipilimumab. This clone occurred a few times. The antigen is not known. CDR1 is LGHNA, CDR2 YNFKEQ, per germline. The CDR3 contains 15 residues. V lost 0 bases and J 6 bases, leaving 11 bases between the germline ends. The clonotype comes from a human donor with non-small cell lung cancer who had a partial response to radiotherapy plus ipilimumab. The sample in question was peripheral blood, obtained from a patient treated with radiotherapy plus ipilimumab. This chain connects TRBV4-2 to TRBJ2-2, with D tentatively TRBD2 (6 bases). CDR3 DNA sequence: TGTGCCAGCAGCCAAGATTTACTAGCCTCCGGGGAGCTGTTTTTT. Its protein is CASSQDLLASGELFF.